This TCR beta chain comes out of a study of blood T cell repertoires in COVID-19. Study background: COVID-19 samples from acute and convalescent phases originated in the United States, Italy and Spain. Sample material is recorded as cDNA or gDNA derived from T cells, B-cell-depleted T cells, or PBMCs.

Original analysis: Amplifying reference gene primers gave estimates of nucleated cell counts. TCRdb's table, derived via immunoSEQ multiplex PCR, lists solely in-frame clones and lacks some. Clonal size and the V and J genes are those of that table, whereas D and trimming came from the DNA. The sample holds 110,000 to 150,000 clones, roughly 80% seen once. The CDR3 spans 16 residues. V was clipped by 4 bases and J by 3 bases; unmatched bases: 6. Germline-derived CDR1 and CDR2 are SGHNT and YYREEE (reference sequence). This clone was picked up a small number of times. The rearrangement joins TRBV5-4 to TRBJ2-7, with TRBD2 matching 14 bases. What was sequenced was peripheral blood. This TCR was sampled from a man aged 45-65 years with active or convalescent COVID-19. DNA of the CDR3: TGTGCCAGCAGCCGAGCCGGGACTAGCGGGAGCTACGAGCAGTACTTC. Protein product: CASSRAGTSGSYEQYF.